These 32 T cell receptor beta chains came from one sample sequenced in a study of T cell responses to AZD1222 COVID-19 vaccine. Sequencing used immunoSEQ multiplex PCR; TCRdb keeps in-frame clones, though not all of them. The sample consists of some 120,000 clones, less than 95% of them appearing once. Sequencing used peripheral blood, obtained on day 0 of MenACWY control vaccination. Receptors originate from an adult in good health.

The V and J genes are TRBV28 and TRBJ2-2; D possibly corresponds to TRBD2 (6 bases). The germline V gene encodes CDR1 MDHEN and CDR2 SYDVKM. V was clipped by 4 bases and J by 5 bases, with 14 bases between them. The CDR3 sequence is 15 residues long. The CDR3 coding sequence is TGTGCCAGCAGTTGGCGGGGAATGAAAACCGGGGAGCTGTTTTTT. Amino acid sequence: CASSWRGMKTGELFF.

The chain joins TRBV28 to TRBJ2-4; 7 nucleotides agree with TRBD1. Germline assignment: CDR1 MDHEN and CDR2 SYDVKM. This CDR3 comprises 15 residues. The J segment lost 4 bases and the V segment lost 3 bases, leaving 6 bases of the junction unmatched. The CDR3, as DNA: TGTGCCAGCAGTTTCCCCCAGGGGGTGAAAAACATTCAGTACTTC. This gives the protein CASSFPQGVKNIQYF. Combining the CDR3 with reference TRBV28 and TRBJ2-4 gives the whole variable domain DVKVTQSSRYLVKRTGEKVFLECVQDMDHENMFWYRQDPGLGLRLIYFSYDVKMKEKGDIPEGYSVSREKKERFSLILESASTNQTSMYLCASSFPQGVKNIQYFGAGTRLSVL.

The chain is built from TRBV6-5 and TRBJ1-2; 7 bases line up with TRBD1. V dropped 4 bases and J dropped 3; count of bases not matched to a gene: 5. Germline CDR1 and CDR2: MNHEY and SVGAGI. This CDR3 spans 14 amino acids. CDR3: CASSSPGTDYGYTF. Here the CDR3 DNA reads TGTGCCAGCAGTTCGCCCGGGACAGACTATGGCTACACCTTC.

The chain employs TRBV18 and TRBJ1-5; 7 bases line up with TRBD1. The CDR3 has 14 amino acids. The ends lost 6 bases at V and 4 bases at J; junction bases unmatched: 6. Germline CDR1 and CDR2: KGHSH and LQKENI. Here the CDR3 reads CASSEDRVNQPQHF. The CDR3, as DNA: TGTGCCAGCTCGGAAGACAGGGTAAATCAGCCCCAGCATTTT.

V usage is TRBV6-5 and J usage is TRBJ1-4, with unresolved D. The germline V and J ends were trimmed by 2 bases and 8 bases, with 15 bases remaining between them. The CDR3 loop spans 15 amino acids. Germline-derived CDR1 and CDR2 are MNHEY and SVGAGI. The CDR3 here is CASSYGRRVVEKLFF. The CDR3 coding sequence is TGTGCCAGCAGTTACGGTCGACGGGTGGTCGAAAAACTGTTTTTT.

V is TRBV7-3 and J is TRBJ2-1, with D possibly being TRBD1 (5 bases). V shed 2 bases and J shed 4 bases, with 24 bases lying between them. The CDR3 runs to 19 residues. The V gene's germline CDR1 is SGHTA and CDR2 FQGTGA. In DNA form, the CDR3 reads TGTGCCAGCAGCTTAGCCCCCTTGTTGGCTCGGGCAGGGTACAATGAGCAGTTCTTC. Amino acids: CASSLAPLLARAGYNEQFF.

The chain carries TRBV10-3 and TRBJ1-3, with D maybe TRBD1 (5 bases). The V end was cut by 11 bases, the J end by 3 bases, with 11 bases between. The CDR3 has 12 residues. CDR1 is ENHRY and CDR2 is SYGVKD in the germline V gene. As DNA, the CDR3 is TGTGCCGGATGGGACGGTGGAAACACCATATATTTT. Translated, it gives CAGWDGGNTIYF.

This sequence joins TRBV5-1 and TRBJ2-5, with 8 bases aligning to TRBD1. J was trimmed by 5 bases and V by 2 bases; bases with no gene match: 8. Germline V gene sequence: CDR1 SGHRS, CDR2 YFSETQ. The CDR3 loop spans 15 amino acids. This CDR3 reads CASSLTQGARETQYF. The CDR3 DNA reads as TGCGCCAGCAGCTTAACCCAGGGGGCCCGGGAGACCCAGTACTTC.

The count of this clone is one. The V gene is TRBV7-2, the J gene TRBJ1-6; the D gene is possibly TRBD1 (6 bases). Trimming took 2 bases from V and 8 from J, leaving 10 bases between them. Germline values: CDR1 SGHTA, CDR2 FQGNSA. This CDR3 region has 14 residues. CDR3 bases: TGTGCCAGCAGCTTACGCGGACAGTATTCACCCCTCCACTTT. Encoded protein: CASSLRGQYSPLHF.

V is TRBV28 and J is TRBJ1-1; 7 positions agree with TRBD1. V lost 6 bases, J lost 0 bases, and 4 bases stayed unmatched. Looked up from germline, CDR1 is MDHEN and CDR2 is SYDVKM. The CDR3 spans 14 residues. The CDR3 region has the DNA TGTGCCAGCAGGCCGGGACAGATGAACACTGAAGCTTTCTTT. Its translation is CASRPGQMNTEAFF.

The chain is built from TRBV5-8 and TRBJ2-7; no reliable D call. This CDR3 has 16 amino acids. V gave up 0 bases and J gave up 0 bases, with 13 bases separating them. Germline values: CDR1 SGHTS, CDR2 YDEGEE. CDR3 nucleotides: TGTGCCAGCAGCTTGGCTGTCAGGCCGGACTCCTACGAGCAGTACTTC. Residues: CASSLAVRPDSYEQYF.

The chain combines TRBV4-2 with TRBJ2-1; 8 bases agree with TRBD1. Losses at the gene ends were 4 bases for V and 9 bases for J; bases not matched to a gene: 11. Germline lookup yields CDR1 LGHNA and CDR2 YNFKEQ. This CDR3 spans 15 amino acids. This CDR3 is CASSLLQGADSEQFF. CDR3 in DNA: TGTGCCAGCAGCCTCCTTCAGGGGGCGGATAGTGAGCAGTTCTTC.

J is TRBJ1-6 and V is TRBV6-5; 9 bases align to TRBD1. CDR3 length: 16 amino acids. V shed 0 bases and J 9 bases; nucleotides not matched to a gene: 6. Germline CDR1 reads MNHEY; CDR2 reads SVGAGI. The CDR3 region has the DNA TGTGCCAGCAGTTACTCGGTAACAGGGGGCATTTCACCCCTCCACTTT. Protein sequence: CASSYSVTGGISPLHF.

J is TRBJ2-6 and V is TRBV28; D is undetermined. Germline lookup yields CDR1 MDHEN and CDR2 SYDVKM. This CDR3 spans 14 amino acids. V gave up 7 bases and J gave up 0 bases, with 7 bases separating them. CDR3 sequence reads: CASNLNSGANVLTF. The CDR3 coding sequence is TGTGCCAGCAACCTAAACTCTGGGGCCAACGTCCTGACTTTC.

This sequence joins TRBV4-3 and TRBJ2-3; D remains unclear. Germline CDR1 and CDR2: LGHNA and YSLEER. The CDR3 has 14 amino acids. Between the trimmed V and J ends, which lost 4 bases and 2 bases, there was a span of 10 bases. CDR3 residues: CASSPPRPTDTQYF. The DNA of the CDR3 is TGCGCCAGCAGCCCTCCTCGGCCCACAGATACGCAGTATTTT.

The V gene is TRBV7-9, the J gene TRBJ1-4, with 7 bases aligning to TRBD1. The CDR3 has 14 amino acids. V was clipped by 4 bases and J by 3 bases; unmatched bases: 2. Per the germline V gene, CDR1 is SEHNR and CDR2 is FQNEAQ (reference sequence). This CDR3 is CASSSGQPNEKLFF. The CDR3 region has the DNA TGTGCCAGCAGCTCGGGACAGCCTAATGAAAAACTGTTTTTT.

V is TRBV7-9 and J is TRBJ2-2; D unclear. The CDR3 runs 13 residues. Germline V lookup: CDR1 SEHNR, CDR2 FQNEAQ (reference sequence). Trimming pared 5 bases from V and 6 bases from J, leaving 10 bases between. The CDR3 region is CASSTSHAGELFF. The CDR3 nucleotides are TGTGCCAGCAGCACCAGTCACGCCGGGGAGCTGTTTTTT. Drawing the rest from reference TRBV7-9 and TRBJ2-2, the complete variable domain is DTGVSQNPRHKITKRGQNVTFRCDPISEHNRLYWYRQTLGQGPEFLTYFQNEAQLEKSRLLSDRFSAERPKGSFSTLEIQRTEQGDSAMYLCASSTSHAGELFFGEGSRLTVL.

V is TRBV19 and J is TRBJ1-5, with unresolved D. This CDR3 has 13 amino acids. CDR1 is LNHDA and CDR2 is SQIVND in the germline V gene (reference sequence). Trimming stripped 3 bases from V and 9 bases from J, with 12 bases between. CDR3 DNA: TGTGCCAGTAGTATGTTTTCGCGGGCGCCCCAGCATTTT. Translated: CASSMFSRAPQHF.

V is TRBV11-2 and J is TRBJ2-2, with D hard to call. Germline V CDR1 and CDR2: SGHAT, FQNNGV. The CDR3 runs to 14 residues. Trimming stripped 1 base from V and 0 bases from J, with 3 bases between. The CDR3, as DNA: TGTGCCAGCAGCTTAGTCACGAACACCGGGGAGCTGTTTTTT. Translating it yields CASSLVTNTGELFF.

V and J are TRBV18 and TRBJ2-3; D is perhaps TRBD1 (7 bases). Trimming stripped 2 bases from V and 1 base from J, with 10 bases between. In germline, CDR1 is KGHSH, CDR2 LQKENI. The CDR3 runs to 15 residues. The CDR3 here is CASSPGGTGTDTQYF. CDR3 nucleotide sequence: TGTGCCAGCTCACCAGGAGGGACAGGCACAGATACGCAGTATTTT.

This clone was recorded only once. The J gene is TRBJ1-6, the V gene TRBV3-1 (or the pseudogene TRBV3-2); no clear D. V gave up 3 bases and J gave up 10 bases, with 10 bases separating them. The CDR3 extends over 13 amino acids. From germline, CDR1 is LGHDT and CDR2 YNNKEL (reference sequence). The DNA for the CDR3 is TGTGCCAGCAGCCAGAGTAGTAGCTCACCCCTCCACTTT. Translating gives CASSQSSSSPLHF.

This chain links TRBV9 with TRBJ2-1, with 14 bases matching TRBD2. Germline-derived CDR1 and CDR2 are SGDLS and YYNGEE. The CDR3 has 17 amino acids. The ends lost 4 bases at V and 3 bases at J; junction bases unmatched: 6. CDR3 nucleotide sequence: TGTGCCAGCAGCCAGGGACTAGCGGGAGTTGGCTACAATGAGCAGTTCTTC. Amino acids: CASSQGLAGVGYNEQFF.

This chain connects TRBV6-4 to TRBJ1-2; D might be TRBD1 (6 bases). The CDR3 is 14 amino acids. Germline V gene data show CDR1 as MRHNA and CDR2 as SNTAGT. The V gene lost 5 bases and the J gene lost 5 bases, with 15 bases spanning the gap. The CDR3 region has the DNA TGTGCCAGCAGTCCTAAGACAGGAGGATATGGCTACACCTTC. Residues: CASSPKTGGYGYTF.

This clone was detected only a few times. The rearrangement uses TRBV3-1 (or the pseudogene TRBV3-2) and TRBJ2-2; 12 nucleotides align to TRBD2. V was pared by 2 bases and J by 6 bases, with 7 bases of the junction left unmatched. Germline-derived CDR1 and CDR2 are LGHDT and YNNKEL (reference sequence). The CDR3 has 17 amino acids. CDR3 residues: CASSQPRASGGAGELFF. The CDR3 DNA sequence: TGTGCCAGCAGCCAACCTCGGGCTAGCGGGGGGGCCGGGGAGCTGTTTTTT.

The rearrangement uses TRBV6-6 and TRBJ1-4; D might be TRBD1 (5 bases). V was clipped by 6 bases and J by 7 bases, with 15 bases between them. CDR1 is MNHNY and CDR2 is SVGAGI in the germline V gene (reference sequence). The CDR3 runs to 14 residues. DNA for the CDR3: TGTGCCAGCAGCCCACAGGAGGCTCCTGAAAAACTGTTTTTT. Translating gives CASSPQEAPEKLFF.

The chain links TRBV4-1 to TRBJ1-1; TRBD1 matches 10 bases. This CDR3 contains 15 residues. CDR1 and CDR2 (germline): MGHRA, YSYEKL. V was clipped by 4 bases and J by 4 bases; unmatched bases: 6. CDR3 coding DNA: TGCGCCAGCAGCCCCTCGGACAGGGGGAGCACTGAAGCTTTCTTT. Amino acid sequence: CASSPSDRGSTEAFF.

The J gene is TRBJ1-4, the V gene TRBV5-1; perhaps TRBD1 as D (6 bases). The ends were cut back, 1 base at V and 3 bases at J, with 10 bases in the middle. CDR3 length equals 15 residues. The V gene's germline CDR1 is SGHRS and CDR2 YFSETQ. CDR3 amino acids: CASSLLGGANEKLFF. The CDR3 DNA follows: TGCGCCAGCAGCTTGTTAGGGGGAGCTAATGAAAAACTGTTTTTT.

J is TRBJ1-4 and V is TRBV11-2; D uncertain. Germline lookup yields CDR1 SGHAT and CDR2 FQNNGV. This CDR3 region has 12 residues. The V end lost 5 bases, the J end lost 7 bases, and 8 bases lay between the germline ends. The CDR3 loop is CASSLAREKLFF. For the CDR3, the DNA is TGTGCCAGCAGCCTGGCTCGTGAAAAACTGTTTTTT.

The genes are TRBV7-3 and TRBJ2-5, with D tentatively TRBD2 (6 bases). Germline CDR1 reads SGHTA; CDR2 reads FQGTGA. This CDR3 is built from 15 residues. Deletions cut 3 bases from V and 1 base from J, with 12 bases between. The CDR3 protein is CASSFQAGLQETQYF. CDR3 DNA sequence: TGTGCCAGCAGCTTTCAAGCGGGCCTCCAAGAGACCCAGTACTTC.

The chain carries TRBV2 and TRBJ1-1; possible D gene TRBD1, 5 bases. V was cut by 5 bases and J by 0 bases, with 16 bases left in between. There are 16 residues in the CDR3. Germline V gene sequence: CDR1 SNHLY, CDR2 FYNNEI. This chain's CDR3 is CASSLIGTALNTEAFF. Here the CDR3 DNA reads TGTGCCAGCAGTCTAATCGGGACGGCTCTGAACACTGAAGCTTTCTTT.

V gene TRBV9 combines with J gene TRBJ2-7; a possible D gene is TRBD2 (6 bases). Trimming pared 4 bases from V and 3 bases from J, leaving 17 bases between. The length of the CDR3 is 15 residues. CDR1 and CDR2 from the germline V gene are SGDLS and YYNGEE. CDR3 amino acids: CASSPLGLSLYEQYF. In DNA, the CDR3 is TGTGCCAGCAGCCCCCTGGGACTCTCCCTCTACGAGCAGTACTTC.

The rearrangement joins TRBV30 to TRBJ2-5; no clear D gene. V shed 0 bases and J shed 1 base, with 9 bases lying between them. The CDR3 loop spans 14 amino acids. The germline gives CDR1 GTSNPN, CDR2 SVGIG (reference sequence). The CDR3 DNA reads as TGTGCCTGGAGTGTGGGGTCTCTCCAAGAGACCCAGTACTTC. Translating it yields CAWSVGSLQETQYF.